Listed below are T cell receptor beta chains from one sample, sequenced in a study of OX40 agonist ivuxolimab in advanced cancers. Here immunoSEQ multiplex PCR was the method, and the copy in TCRdb shows in-frame clones only, minus some. Found here are some 45,000 clones, about four fifths of them singletons; the top ten hold 2% to 2.5%. Here the sequenced sample was CD4+ or CD8+ T cells sorted from blood, taken in a trial of the OX40 agonist ivuxolimab. Source of these receptors: an adult with an advanced solid tumor such as melanoma, head and neck, liver or kidney cancer. Both conserved end residues are part of each CDR3. Fields, in order: clone size, J gene, D gene, V gene, CDR3 DNA, CDR3 protein. The D gene is left open where the match is weak. Clone size is stated in some rows and not others, as once, few, many or a class when expanded.

abundance: .; j_gene: TRBJ1-1; d_gene: .; v_gene: TRBV5-1; CDR3nt: TGCGCCAGCGCGCAGCAGATGAACACTGAAGCTTTCTTT; CDR3aa: CASAQQMNTEAFF
abundance: .; j_gene: TRBJ1-1; d_gene: .; v_gene: TRBV27; CDR3nt: TGTGCCAGCACCTTAGACAGGATGAACACTGAAGCTTTCTTT; CDR3aa: CASTLDRMNTEAFF
abundance: .; j_gene: TRBJ2-7; d_gene: .; v_gene: TRBV6-5; CDR3nt: TGTGCCAGCAGTTACCGTGGCGAGCAGTACTTC; CDR3aa: CASSYRGEQYF
abundance: .; j_gene: TRBJ1-6; d_gene: .; v_gene: TRBV5-1; CDR3nt: TGCGCCAGCAGCAAGGACCCAGGGAGCTCCTATAATTCACCCCTCCACTTT; CDR3aa: CASSKDPGSSYNSPLHF
abundance: .; j_gene: TRBJ2-2; d_gene: TRBD1; v_gene: TRBV7-9; CDR3nt: TGTGCCAGCAGCTTAGCCAGGACAGGGAGGAACACCGGGGAGCTGTTTTTT; CDR3aa: CASSLARTGRNTGELFF
abundance: few; j_gene: TRBJ2-7; d_gene: .; v_gene: TRBV5-6; CDR3nt: TGTGCCAGCAGCTTAACCGGGTACGAGCAGTACTTC; CDR3aa: CASSLTGYEQYF
abundance: .; j_gene: TRBJ1-3; d_gene: TRBD1; v_gene: TRBV28; CDR3nt: TGTGCCAGCCTCGACAGGGGGCCTTCTCGCTCTGGAAACACCATATATTTT; CDR3aa: CASLDRGPSRSGNTIYF
abundance: few; j_gene: TRBJ1-5; d_gene: .; v_gene: TRBV19; CDR3nt: TGTGCCAGTAGTGTCCGCTCCCGGACGAAGGGGGGCACATATAGCAATCAGCCCCAGCATTTT; CDR3aa: CASSVRSRTKGGTYSNQPQHF
abundance: .; j_gene: TRBJ2-3; d_gene: TRBD2; v_gene: TRBV5-4; CDR3nt: TGTGCCAGCAGCACAGTAGCGGGGGGGGGCACAGATACGCAGTATTTT; CDR3aa: CASSTVAGGGTDTQYF
abundance: once; j_gene: TRBJ1-3; d_gene: .; v_gene: TRBV18; CDR3nt: TGTGCCAGCTCACCAGCGAGTACAGGTTCAGCTGGAAACACCATATATTTT; CDR3aa: CASSPASTGSAGNTIYF
abundance: .; j_gene: TRBJ1-2; d_gene: .; v_gene: TRBV28; CDR3nt: TGTGCCAGCAGTTCGACAGTTAACTATGGCTACACCTTC; CDR3aa: CASSSTVNYGYTF
abundance: .; j_gene: TRBJ1-4; d_gene: .; v_gene: TRBV5-6; CDR3nt: TGTGCCAGCAGCTTGGGTCCCACAGCAGGGGAAAAACTGTTTTTT; CDR3aa: CASSLGPTAGEKLFF
abundance: .; j_gene: TRBJ2-1; d_gene: .; v_gene: TRBV28; CDR3nt: TGTGCCAGCAGTTTACGTCTCAATGAGCAGTTCTTC; CDR3aa: CASSLRLNEQFF
abundance: .; j_gene: TRBJ1-2; d_gene: .; v_gene: TRBV6-1; CDR3nt: TGTGCCAGCATCAGTGGGGTATATGGCTACACCTTC; CDR3aa: CASISGVYGYTF
abundance: .; j_gene: TRBJ1-3; d_gene: .; v_gene: TRBV5-1; CDR3nt: TGCGCCAGCAGCTTGGGGTCAGGGGCAGGAAACACCATATATTTT; CDR3aa: CASSLGSGAGNTIYF
abundance: .; j_gene: TRBJ2-7; d_gene: .; v_gene: TRBV9; CDR3nt: TGTGCCAGCAGCGTAGAGCCGGGGTGGGATTGGGAGCAGTACTTC; CDR3aa: CASSVEPGWDWEQYF
abundance: .; j_gene: TRBJ1-1; d_gene: .; v_gene: TRBV10-2; CDR3nt: TGCGCCAGCAGCCTGAAGTTGAACACTGAAGCTTTCTTT; CDR3aa: CASSLKLNTEAFF
abundance: .; j_gene: TRBJ2-4; d_gene: TRBD1; v_gene: TRBV28; CDR3nt: TGTGCCAGCACCGGGACAGATATAGCCAAAAACATTCAGTACTTC; CDR3aa: CASTGTDIAKNIQYF
abundance: .; j_gene: TRBJ1-4; d_gene: .; v_gene: TRBV15; CDR3nt: TGTGCCACCAGCAGAGCAAGTTCAAACCTTAATGAAAAACTGTTTTTT; CDR3aa: CATSRASSNLNEKLFF
abundance: .; j_gene: TRBJ2-7; d_gene: .; v_gene: TRBV28; CDR3nt: TGTGCCAGCAAAGGGACCTTCTACGAGCAGTACTTC; CDR3aa: CASKGTFYEQYF
abundance: .; j_gene: TRBJ2-3; d_gene: .; v_gene: TRBV11-2; CDR3nt: TGTGCCGCGGGGCGGGCAGATACGCAGTATTTT; CDR3aa: CAAGRADTQYF
abundance: .; j_gene: TRBJ1-1; d_gene: .; v_gene: TRBV27; CDR3nt: TGTGCCAGCAGCCTTACACGAAACACTGAAGCTTTCTTT; CDR3aa: CASSLTRNTEAFF
abundance: .; j_gene: TRBJ2-3; d_gene: .; v_gene: TRBV30; CDR3nt: TGTGCCTGGTCAGGGGAAGATACGCAGTATTTT; CDR3aa: CAWSGEDTQYF
abundance: .; j_gene: TRBJ2-7; d_gene: .; v_gene: TRBV29-1; CDR3nt: TGCAGCGTTGATGGTAGTCTGAACGAGCAGTACTTC; CDR3aa: CSVDGSLNEQYF
abundance: .; j_gene: TRBJ1-2; d_gene: .; v_gene: TRBV6-4; CDR3nt: TGTGCCAGCAGTGATTGGGGACGCAACTATGGCTACACCTTC; CDR3aa: CASSDWGRNYGYTF
abundance: few; j_gene: TRBJ2-3; d_gene: TRBD2; v_gene: TRBV7-2; CDR3nt: TGTGCCAGCAGCTGGACTAGCGGGGGTTTCACAGATACGCAGTATTTT; CDR3aa: CASSWTSGGFTDTQYF
abundance: .; j_gene: TRBJ2-7; d_gene: .; v_gene: TRBV29-1; CDR3nt: TGCAGCGCTGGCGGGGAGGCTAGGGAGCAGTACTTC; CDR3aa: CSAGGEAREQYF
abundance: .; j_gene: TRBJ2-5; d_gene: TRBD2; v_gene: TRBV27; CDR3nt: TGTGCCAGCAGTTCATGGGAGAGCGGGAAAGAGACCCAGTACTTC; CDR3aa: CASSSWESGKETQYF
abundance: .; j_gene: TRBJ1-5; d_gene: .; v_gene: TRBV5-5; CDR3nt: TGTGCCAGCAGCTTGTCCCAGGGAAATCAGCCCCAGCATTTT; CDR3aa: CASSLSQGNQPQHF
abundance: .; j_gene: TRBJ2-5; d_gene: .; v_gene: TRBV5-1; CDR3nt: TGCGCCAGCAGCTTGGGACAGGAGGAGACCCAGTACTTC; CDR3aa: CASSLGQEETQYF
abundance: .; j_gene: TRBJ2-1; d_gene: .; v_gene: TRBV18; CDR3nt: TGTGCCAGCTCACCGAGTAACCCCTCCTACAATGAGCAGTTCTTC; CDR3aa: CASSPSNPSYNEQFF
abundance: .; j_gene: TRBJ1-2; d_gene: TRBD1; v_gene: TRBV25-1; CDR3nt: TGTGCCAGCAGAGGGACAGGGGGCGCCGACTATGGCTACACCTTC; CDR3aa: CASRGTGGADYGYTF
abundance: .; j_gene: TRBJ1-2; d_gene: .; v_gene: TRBV30; CDR3nt: TGTGCCGGGGACCGGGCTCAATCCCCCCTTTATGGCTACACCTTC; CDR3aa: CAGDRAQSPLYGYTF
abundance: few; j_gene: TRBJ2-7; d_gene: .; v_gene: TRBV2; CDR3nt: TGTGCCAGCAGTGAAGTCCTCCCCCTAGGCTACGAGCAGTACTTC; CDR3aa: CASSEVLPLGYEQYF
abundance: few; j_gene: TRBJ2-1; d_gene: TRBD2; v_gene: TRBV4-1; CDR3nt: TGCGCCAGCAGCCGCCAGCGGGAGGGTTACAATGAGCAGTTCTTC; CDR3aa: CASSRQREGYNEQFF
abundance: .; j_gene: TRBJ2-1; d_gene: .; v_gene: TRBV28; CDR3nt: TGTGCTCTGGGGGCGAGAAATGAGCAGTTCTTC; CDR3aa: CALGARNEQFF
abundance: .; j_gene: TRBJ2-1; d_gene: .; v_gene: TRBV11-2; CDR3nt: TGTGCCAGCAGCTTAGATCGGGCATACGACGAGCAGTTCTTC; CDR3aa: CASSLDRAYDEQFF
abundance: few; j_gene: TRBJ1-2; d_gene: TRBD1; v_gene: TRBV10-3; CDR3nt: TGTGCCATCAGTGAGTCGAAGTGGGGCAGGGGGCCGGGTGGCTACACCTTC; CDR3aa: CAISESKWGRGPGGYTF
abundance: once; j_gene: TRBJ1-6; d_gene: TRBD1; v_gene: TRBV23-1; CDR3nt: TGCGCCAGCAGTCAATCGATTTGGGACAGGGGGATTAATTCACCCCTCCACTTT; CDR3aa: CASSQSIWDRGINSPLHF
abundance: .; j_gene: TRBJ2-7; d_gene: .; v_gene: TRBV6-5; CDR3nt: TGTGCCAGCAGTGGTCGAACAGGGAGAGTCGGCGAGCAGTACTTC; CDR3aa: CASSGRTGRVGEQYF
abundance: .; j_gene: TRBJ1-2; d_gene: .; v_gene: TRBV6-1; CDR3nt: TGTGCCAGCAGTGAATATGGGTTTAGAGGGTATGGCTACACCTTC; CDR3aa: CASSEYGFRGYGYTF
abundance: .; j_gene: TRBJ2-7; d_gene: .; v_gene: TRBV6-1; CDR3nt: TGTGCCAGCAGTGAAGAACAGTGGACAGCATCCTACGAGCAGTACTTC; CDR3aa: CASSEEQWTASYEQYF
abundance: .; j_gene: TRBJ2-2; d_gene: .; v_gene: TRBV2; CDR3nt: TGTGCCAGTAGACAGCGATCATCGAACACCGGGGAGCTGTTTTTT; CDR3aa: CASRQRSSNTGELFF
abundance: .; j_gene: TRBJ1-4; d_gene: .; v_gene: TRBV21-1; CDR3nt: TGTGCCAGCAGCAAAGGTTGGGGGCTAGGACTGTTTTTT; CDR3aa: CASSKGWGLGLFF
abundance: .; j_gene: TRBJ2-7; d_gene: .; v_gene: TRBV30; CDR3nt: TGTGCCTGGACAATCTCGGGACCCATTGGAACCTACGAGCAGTACTTC; CDR3aa: CAWTISGPIGTYEQYF
abundance: .; j_gene: TRBJ1-1; d_gene: .; v_gene: TRBV7-8; CDR3nt: TGTGCCAGCAGCCCCCGAACCCGGGGGAACACTGAAGCTTTCTTT; CDR3aa: CASSPRTRGNTEAFF
abundance: .; j_gene: TRBJ2-3; d_gene: .; v_gene: TRBV28; CDR3nt: TGTGCCAGCAGTTTATCGGACAATTGGCAGTATTTT; CDR3aa: CASSLSDNWQYF
abundance: .; j_gene: TRBJ2-6; d_gene: .; v_gene: TRBV10-3; CDR3nt: TGTGCCATCAGTGAGATGGCTGGGGCCAACGTCCTGACTTTC; CDR3aa: CAISEMAGANVLTF